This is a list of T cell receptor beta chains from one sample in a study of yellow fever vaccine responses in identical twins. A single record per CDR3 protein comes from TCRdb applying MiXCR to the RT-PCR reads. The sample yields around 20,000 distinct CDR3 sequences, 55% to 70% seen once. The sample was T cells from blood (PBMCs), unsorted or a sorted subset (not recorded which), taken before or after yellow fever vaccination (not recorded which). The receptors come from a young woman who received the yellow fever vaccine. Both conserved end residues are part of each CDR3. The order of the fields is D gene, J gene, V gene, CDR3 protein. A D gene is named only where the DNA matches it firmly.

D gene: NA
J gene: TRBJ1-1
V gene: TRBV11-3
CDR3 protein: CASSDRLRKEVEAFF

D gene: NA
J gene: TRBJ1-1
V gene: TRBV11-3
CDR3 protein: CASSLLVRNTEAFF

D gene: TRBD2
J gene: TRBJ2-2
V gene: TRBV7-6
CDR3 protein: CASSLSQSSGKNTGELFF

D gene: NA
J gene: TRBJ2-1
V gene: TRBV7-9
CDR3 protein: CASSFGYEQFF

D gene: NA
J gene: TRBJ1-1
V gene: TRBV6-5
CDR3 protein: CASSYSRNTEAFF

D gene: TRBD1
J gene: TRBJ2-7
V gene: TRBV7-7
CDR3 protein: CASSQNRGSYEQYF

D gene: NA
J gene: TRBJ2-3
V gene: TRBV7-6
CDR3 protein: CASSLGGAGDTQYF

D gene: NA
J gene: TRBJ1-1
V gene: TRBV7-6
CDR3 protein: CASSLGMRTEAFF

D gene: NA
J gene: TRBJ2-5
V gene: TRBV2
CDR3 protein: CASSNQKGETQYF

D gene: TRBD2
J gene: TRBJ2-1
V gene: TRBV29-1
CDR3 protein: CSVANSGGPYNEQFF

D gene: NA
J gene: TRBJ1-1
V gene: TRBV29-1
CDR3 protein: CSARDTLNTEAFF

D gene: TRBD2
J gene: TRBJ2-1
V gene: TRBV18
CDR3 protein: CASSPPAAGLNNEQFF

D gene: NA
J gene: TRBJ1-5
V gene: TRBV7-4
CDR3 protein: CASSLRVNLSNQPQHF

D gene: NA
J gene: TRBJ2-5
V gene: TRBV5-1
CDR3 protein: CASSLGGGETQYF

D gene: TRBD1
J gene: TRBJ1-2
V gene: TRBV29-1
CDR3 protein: CSVATGGGGYTF

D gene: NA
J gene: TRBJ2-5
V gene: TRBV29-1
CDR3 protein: CSSLERQETQYF

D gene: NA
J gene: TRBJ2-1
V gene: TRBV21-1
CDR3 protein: CASKRGTSGSAEQFF

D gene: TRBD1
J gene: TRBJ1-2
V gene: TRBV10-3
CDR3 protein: CAISEGTGVYGYTF

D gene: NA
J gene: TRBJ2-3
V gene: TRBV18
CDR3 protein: CASSPPVSNGDTQYF

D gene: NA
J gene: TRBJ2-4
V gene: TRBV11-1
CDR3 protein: CASSLAQGNIQYF

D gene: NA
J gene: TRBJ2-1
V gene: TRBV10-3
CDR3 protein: CAIESGNEQFF

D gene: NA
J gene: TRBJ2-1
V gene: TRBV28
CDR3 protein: CASNSWGGRYNEQFF

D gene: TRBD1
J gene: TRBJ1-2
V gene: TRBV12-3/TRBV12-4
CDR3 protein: CASSRTGTTNYGYTF

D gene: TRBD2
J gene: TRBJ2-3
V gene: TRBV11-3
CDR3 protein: CASSLGGTTTDTQYF

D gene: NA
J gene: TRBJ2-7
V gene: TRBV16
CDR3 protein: CASSPGDSYEQYF

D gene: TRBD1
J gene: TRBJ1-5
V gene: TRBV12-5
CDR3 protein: CASGTGQGLGSQPQHF

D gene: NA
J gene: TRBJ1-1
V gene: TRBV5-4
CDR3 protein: CASSLYSVTEAFF

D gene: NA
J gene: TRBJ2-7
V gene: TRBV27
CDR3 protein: CASSFGGASYEQYF

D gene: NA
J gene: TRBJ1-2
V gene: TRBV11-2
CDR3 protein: CASSYTGADYGYTF

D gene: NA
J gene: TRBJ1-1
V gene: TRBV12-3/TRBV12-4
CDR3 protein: CASSPAAGFGTEAFF

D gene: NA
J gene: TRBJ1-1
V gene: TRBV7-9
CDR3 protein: CASTLKTGLADTEAFF

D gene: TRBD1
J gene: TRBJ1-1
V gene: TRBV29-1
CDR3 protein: CSVAVTGGGTEAFF

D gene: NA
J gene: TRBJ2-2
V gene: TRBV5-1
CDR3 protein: CASSFAGALSSGELFF

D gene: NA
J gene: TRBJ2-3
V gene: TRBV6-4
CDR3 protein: CASSDGGNTDTQYF

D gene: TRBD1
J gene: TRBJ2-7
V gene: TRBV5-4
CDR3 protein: CASSLGTDYEQYF

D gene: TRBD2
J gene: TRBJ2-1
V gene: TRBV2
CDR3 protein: CASSERTSGIGNEQFF

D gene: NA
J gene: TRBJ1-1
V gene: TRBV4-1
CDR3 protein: CASSQDEQPNTEAFF

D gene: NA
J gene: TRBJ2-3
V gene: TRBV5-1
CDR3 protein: CASSWAGTDTQYF

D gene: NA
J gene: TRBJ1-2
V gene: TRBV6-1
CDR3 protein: CASRDKSNYGYTF

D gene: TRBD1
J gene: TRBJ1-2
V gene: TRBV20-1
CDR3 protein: CSARGTGGYYGYTF

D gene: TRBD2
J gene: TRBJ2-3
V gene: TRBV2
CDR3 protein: CASLPMSGGGTDTQYF

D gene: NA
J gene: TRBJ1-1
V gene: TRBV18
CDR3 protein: CASSSGRDTEAFF

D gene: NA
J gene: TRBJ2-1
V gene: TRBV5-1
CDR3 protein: CASSTASSYNEQFF

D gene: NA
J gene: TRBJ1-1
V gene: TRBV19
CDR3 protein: CATTGNTEAFF

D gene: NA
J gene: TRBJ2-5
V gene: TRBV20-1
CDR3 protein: CSASGTQETQYF

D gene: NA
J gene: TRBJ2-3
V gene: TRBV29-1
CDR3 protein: CSGYSADTQYF